This TCR beta chain was identified in a study of human T cells and chemical hapten exposure. In TCRdb, the RACE reads were re-called with MiXCR into one record per CDR3 protein. Here the sample spans approximately 82,000 distinct CDR3 sequences, roughly a tenth being singletons. This clonotype was counted between two and nine times. Germline-derived CDR1 and CDR2 are DFQATT and SNEGSKA (reference sequence). The V gene lost 4 bases and the J gene lost 7 bases, with 14 bases spanning the gap. The CDR3 is made up of 13 amino acids. The time point denotes: patch test 1, 2 weeks after DPC sensitization. Treatment of the sample: therapeutic diphenylcyclopropenone sensitization with weekly scalp DPC.

Here the sequenced sample was whole blood, taken in connection with sensitization to the hapten diphenylcyclopropenone (DPC). This receptor was taken from a man aged 35-49 years with alopecia areata. Some clones in this sample may be carry-over from other donors' samples. The J gene is TRBJ1-5, the V gene TRBV20-1, with D perhaps TRBD1 (5 bases). The CDR3 loop reads CSAKGASVQPQHF. The CDR3 region has the DNA TGCAGTGCTAAAGGGGCGTCAGTGCAGCCCCAGCATTTT.